What follows are 26 T cell receptor beta chains derived from one specimen sequenced in a study of CD8 T cells in ankylosing spondylitis. Using its own MiXCR run on the 5' RACE reads, TCRdb lists one record per CDR3 protein. Seen here are 220,000 or so distinct CDR3 sequences, over 9.5% observed once, and the top ten hold approximately 20%. Sequenced sample: blood, either unsorted or a sorted T cell fraction (not recorded which). The source is a male donor with ankylosing spondylitis or in good health (not recorded which).

This clonotype occurred many times. V usage is TRBV9 and J usage is TRBJ2-1; D may be TRBD2 (6 bases). The length of the CDR3 is 11 residues. Looked up from germline, CDR1 is SGDLS and CDR2 is YYNGEE. V was trimmed by 5 bases and J by 9 bases, leaving 9 bases between them. CDR3 amino acids: CASRGGVEQFF. Written as DNA, the CDR3 is TGTGCCAGCAGGGGCGGGGTTGAGCAGTTCTTC.

This clonotype was observed a handful of times. The V gene is TRBV19, the J gene TRBJ2-7; a weak D match, TRBD1 (6 bases). V dropped 6 bases and J dropped 6 bases, with 15 bases sitting between them. CDR1 and CDR2 from the germline V gene are LNHDA and SQIVND (reference sequence). The CDR3 contains 13 residues. CDR3 residues: CASRIRGQIEQYF. The DNA of the CDR3 is TGTGCCAGTAGGATAAGAGGACAGATCGAGCAGTACTTC.

This clonotype showed up many times. This CDR3 reads CASTPSGSSGANVLTF. The CDR3 region has the DNA TGTGCCAGCACCCCCTCGGGTTCTTCTGGGGCCAACGTCCTGACTTTC. The chain combines TRBV6-1 with TRBJ2-6; no reliable D call. The CDR3 is made up of 16 amino acids. The ends were cut back, 7 bases at V and 1 base at J, with 14 bases in the middle. CDR1 and CDR2 from the germline V gene are MNHNS and SASEGT.

This clonotype was seen a few times. This chain joins TRBV10-3 and TRBJ2-5; 8 bases are a match to TRBD2. This CDR3 is 15 amino acids long. The V gene end was trimmed by 3 bases and the J gene end by 5 bases; junction bases not matched to a gene: 8. CDR1 and CDR2 (germline): ENHRY, SYGVKD. CDR3 residues: CAISERGGVSETQYF. The CDR3 DNA sequence: TGTGCCATCAGTGAACGGGGGGGCGTTTCGGAGACCCAGTACTTC.

This clonotype was counted ten times or more. The CDR3 DNA reads as TGCGCCAGCAGCTTGGAATCCCTTGGAGCCACAGATACGCAGTATTTT. Its translation is CASSLESLGATDTQYF. The J gene is TRBJ2-3, the V gene TRBV5-1; the D is unclear. V shed 0 bases and J shed 2 bases, with 13 bases lying between them. From germline, CDR1 is SGHRS and CDR2 YFSETQ. CDR3 length: 16 amino acids.

This clonotype was seen more than once but under ten times. This rearrangement joins TRBV6-5 to TRBJ2-7; D not certain. The ends were cut back, 2 bases at V and 4 bases at J, with 15 bases in the middle. Germline V gene sequence: CDR1 MNHEY, CDR2 SVGAGI. The CDR3 covers 15 residues. CDR3 in DNA: TGTGCCAGCAGTTACCAGGCCGGGTCAATGTACGAGCAGTACTTC. Its translation: CASSYQAGSMYEQYF.

This clonotype was picked up many times. The chain uses TRBV20-1 and TRBJ2-1, with TRBD2 as a possible D gene (5 bases). Trimming took 3 bases from V and 0 from J, leaving 12 bases between them. Germline CDR1 and CDR2: DFQATT and SNEGSKA (reference sequence). CDR3 length equals 15 residues. CDR3 residues: CSARGPGSSYNEQFF. DNA of the CDR3: TGCAGTGCTAGGGGTCCGGGAAGCTCCTACAATGAGCAGTTCTTC.

At least ten counts were recorded for this clonotype. The V and J genes are TRBV12-3 or TRBV12-4 and TRBJ2-3; the D is unclear. CDR3 length: 14 residues. With 10 bases removed from V and 5 bases from J, the gap between germline ends came to 19 bases. CDR3 sequence reads: CATDRAYSEDTQYF. CDR3 sequence (DNA): TGTGCCACCGATCGGGCCTACTCGGAAGATACGCAGTATTTT.

This clonotype was found a few times. The V and J genes are TRBV4-2 and TRBJ2-3; 9 bases line up with TRBD2. The CDR3 covers 19 residues. The germline CDR1 and CDR2 sequences are LGHNA and YNFKEQ. V lost 0 bases, J lost 2 bases, and 12 bases stayed unmatched. The CDR3 DNA reads as TGTGCCAGCAGCCAAGACCCGCTCCAAGCGGGGGGTTACACAGATACGCAGTATTTT. It translates to CASSQDPLQAGGYTDTQYF.

This clonotype was seen at least ten times. The V and J genes are TRBV29-1 and TRBJ1-2; a possible D gene is TRBD1 (6 bases). The CDR3 consists of 11 residues. Germline-derived CDR1 and CDR2 are SQVTM and ANQGSEA. V was pared by 4 bases and J by 11 bases, with 14 bases between. The CDR3 protein is CSVVVGGGYTF. CDR3 nucleotide sequence: TGCAGCGTTGTGGTAGGGGGAGGATACACCTTC.

There are many counts of this clonotype. The V gene is TRBV18, the J gene TRBJ1-1; D is undetermined. CDR3 length: 12 residues. CDR1 KGHSH and CDR2 LQKENI come from the germline V gene. V lost 3 bases and J lost 2, with 4 bases in between. The CDR3 DNA follows: TGTGCCAGCTCACCGAGAAACACTGAAGCTTTCTTT. It codes for CASSPRNTEAFF. Drawing the rest from reference TRBV18 and TRBJ1-1, the complete variable domain is NAGVMQNPRHLVRRRGQEARLRCSPMKGHSHVYWYRQLPEEGLKFMVYLQKENIIDESGMPKERFSAEFPKEGPSILRIQQVVRGDSAAYFCASSPRNTEAFFGQGTRLTVV.

The table lists this clonotype with many counts. The chain has TRBV5-1 and TRBJ1-5; maybe TRBD1 (6 bases). Germline V gives CDR1 SGHRS, CDR2 YFSETQ. This CDR3 has 14 amino acids. The germline V and J ends were trimmed by 5 bases and 3 bases, with 12 bases remaining between them. The CDR3 loop reads CASRLTGPNQPQHF. The CDR3 coding sequence is TGCGCCAGCAGGCTTACAGGGCCCAATCAGCCCCAGCATTTT.

This clonotype was observed many times. This chain links TRBV5-1 with TRBJ2-3; D gene unclear. The CDR3 contains 14 residues. Looked up from germline, CDR1 is SGHRS and CDR2 is YFSETQ. Trimming left V 0 bases short and J 0 bases short, with 5 bases between. The CDR3 sequence is CASSLERSTDTQYF. CDR3 DNA: TGCGCCAGCAGCTTGGAGAGAAGCACAGATACGCAGTATTTT.

This clonotype was seen many times. The chain couples TRBV2 to TRBJ2-1; unclear D gene. The CDR3 sequence is 13 residues long. Germline V gene lookup returns CDR1 SNHLY and CDR2 FYNNEI. Between the trimmed V and J ends, which lost 6 bases and 3 bases, there was a span of 9 bases. Here the CDR3 DNA reads TGTGCCAGCAGCGAGTCGATCTACAATGAGCAGTTCTTC. Its translation: CASSESIYNEQFF. The variable domain in full, with the rest retrieved from reference TRBV2 and TRBJ2-1, is EPEVTQTPSHQVTQMGQEVILRCVPISNHLYFYWYRQILGQKVEFLVSFYNNEISEKSEIFDDQFSVERPDGSNFTLKIRSTKLEDSAMYFCASSESIYNEQFFGPGTRLTVL.

This clonotype was counted at least ten times. V is TRBV7-2 and J is TRBJ1-2, with TRBD1 matching 10 bases. This CDR3 is 15 amino acids long. The germline CDR1 and CDR2 sequences are SGHTA and FQGNSA. The V gene end was trimmed by 5 bases and the J gene end by 0 bases; junction bases not matched to a gene: 3. The CDR3 DNA sequence: TGTGCCAGCAGCCTAGGACAGGGGGCTAACTATGGCTACACCTTC. Protein sequence: CASSLGQGANYGYTF. The variable domain in full, completed from reference TRBV7-2 and TRBJ1-2, reads GAGVSQSPSNKVTEKGKDVELRCDPISGHTALYWYRQSLGQGLEFLIYFQGNSAPDKSGLPSDRFSAERTGGSVSTLTIQRTQQEDSAVYLCASSLGQGANYGYTFGSGTRLTVV.

The chain is built from TRBV3-1 and TRBJ2-7, with 7 bases aligning to TRBD2. Germline CDR1 LGHDT, CDR2 YNNKEL (reference sequence). CDR3 length: 13 residues. V was clipped by 2 bases and J by 5 bases; unmatched bases: 3. The CDR3 region is CASSQRGRDEQYF. The CDR3 DNA reads TGTGCCAGCAGCCAACGGGGGAGGGACGAGCAGTACTTC.

This clonotype was seen many times. V is TRBV20-1 and J is TRBJ1-2; possibly TRBD1 for D (5 bases). CDR1 and CDR2 from the germline V gene are DFQATT and SNEGSKA (reference sequence). V lost 0 bases and J lost 7, with 12 bases in between. The CDR3 has 13 amino acids. The CDR3 region has the DNA TGCAGTGCTAGAGATCCCTCCGGGGGTGGCTACACCTTC. Amino acids: CSARDPSGGGYTF.

This clonotype was counted between two and nine times. The chain combines TRBV11-2 with TRBJ1-1, with D possibly TRBD1 on 5 matching bases. This CDR3 region has 14 residues. V lost 5 bases to trimming and J lost 0 bases, with 10 bases between them. Germline loops: CDR1 SGHAT, CDR2 FQNNGV. The DNA of the CDR3 is TGTGCCAGCAGCACGGGACGGATGAACACTGAAGCTTTCTTT. Translated, it gives CASSTGRMNTEAFF. The full variable domain, completed using reference TRBV11-2 and TRBJ1-1, is EAGVAQSPRYKIIEKRQSVAFWCNPISGHATLYWYQQILGQGPKLLIQFQNNGVVDDSQLPKDRFSAERLKGVDSTLKIQPAKLEDSAVYLCASSTGRMNTEAFFGQGTRLTVV.

This clonotype was recorded many times. The chain recombines TRBV28 with TRBJ1-5, with D perhaps matching TRBD1 (6 bases). This CDR3 is 15 amino acids long. Germline CDR1 and CDR2: MDHEN and SYDVKM. V was pared by 6 bases and J by 3 bases, with 15 bases between. DNA of the CDR3: TGTGCCAGCAGCCAACCGGGACAATCCAATCAGCCCCAGCATTTT. Translated, it gives CASSQPGQSNQPQHF.

The gene calls are TRBV10-3 and TRBJ2-5, with 9 bases aligning to TRBD2. The CDR3 sequence is 16 residues long. With 0 bases clipped from V and 4 bases from J, the junction kept 6 bases outside the gene matches. Germline V gene sequence: CDR1 ENHRY, CDR2 SYGVKD. CDR3 protein: CAISESWRGGPETQYF. In DNA form, the CDR3 reads TGTGCCATCAGTGAGTCTTGGCGGGGGGGCCCAGAGACCCAGTACTTC.

V is TRBV20-1 and J is TRBJ2-7, with 11 bases aligning to TRBD2. Germline lookup yields CDR1 DFQATT and CDR2 SNEGSKA (reference sequence). The CDR3 loop spans 15 amino acids. V lost 3 bases to trimming and J lost 4 bases; unmatched junction nucleotides: 8. CDR3 in amino acids: CSARKASGGQYEQYF. The CDR3 nucleotides read TGCAGTGCTAGGAAGGCTAGCGGGGGGCAGTACGAGCAGTACTTC.

J is TRBJ2-3 and V is TRBV5-1, with 13 bases matching TRBD2. The CDR3 length is 16 residues. Germline CDR1 reads SGHRS; CDR2 reads YFSETQ. The V segment lost 4 bases and the J segment 3 bases; nucleotides outside the gene matches: 5. Here the CDR3 reads CASSLTSGGATDTQYF. The CDR3 coding sequence is TGCGCCAGCAGCCTAACTAGCGGGGGGGCGACAGATACGCAGTATTTT.

This clonotype has a count of ten or more. The CDR3 sequence is CASTLERGINSPLHF. CDR3 DNA: TGTGCCAGCACCTTAGAGCGGGGGATTAATTCACCCCTCCACTTT. V usage is TRBV28 and J usage is TRBJ1-6, with a possible D match to TRBD1 (5 bases). The CDR3 is made up of 15 amino acids. Trimming removed 7 bases at V and 6 bases at J, with 16 bases between. CDR1 is MDHEN, CDR2 SYDVKM, per germline. The entire variable domain, with the rest obtained from reference TRBV28 and TRBJ1-6, is as follows: DVKVTQSSRYLVKRTGEKVFLECVQDMDHENMFWYRQDPGLGLRLIYFSYDVKMKEKGDIPEGYSVSREKKERFSLILESASTNQTSMYLCASTLERGINSPLHFGNGTRLTVT.

This clonotype has a count of ten or more. Its ends do not fully match the called genes, so a read error is possible. This chain's CDR3 is CASSLFGAGREETQYF. CDR3 coding DNA: TGTGCTAGCAGCTTATTCGGCGCAGGGAGGGAAGAGACCCAGTACTTC. The genes are TRBV7-7 and TRBJ2-5; TRBD2 matches at 7 bases. Germline V gene data show CDR1 as SSHAT and CDR2 as FNYEAQ (reference sequence). The CDR3 runs 16 residues.

The chain is built from TRBV27 and TRBJ2-5; 9 bases fit TRBD2. Germline assignment: CDR1 MNHEY and CDR2 SMNVEV (reference sequence). The CDR3 spans 14 residues. V gave up 4 bases and J gave up 4 bases; unmatched junction bases: 4. DNA for the CDR3: TGTGCCAGCAGTTCCCGACTAGCGGTAGAGACCCAGTACTTC. Its protein is CASSSRLAVETQYF.

This clonotype was picked up many times. The chain recombines TRBV20-1 with TRBJ2-7; D not certain. Germline V CDR1 and CDR2: DFQATT, SNEGSKA (reference sequence). V shed 0 bases and J shed 2 bases, with 11 bases lying between them. The CDR3 length is 14 residues. The CDR3 coding sequence is TGCAGTGCTAGAGATCCGAGCAGGACCTACGAGCAGTACTTC. This encodes CSARDPSRTYEQYF.